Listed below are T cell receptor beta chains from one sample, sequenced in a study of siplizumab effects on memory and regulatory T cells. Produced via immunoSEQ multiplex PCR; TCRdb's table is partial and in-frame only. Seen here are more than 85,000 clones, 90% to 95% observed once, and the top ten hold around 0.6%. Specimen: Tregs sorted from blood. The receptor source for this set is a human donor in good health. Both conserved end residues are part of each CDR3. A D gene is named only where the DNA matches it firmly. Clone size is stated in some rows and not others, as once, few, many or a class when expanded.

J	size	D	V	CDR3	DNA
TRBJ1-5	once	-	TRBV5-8	CASSAGTSYYYQPQHF	TGTGCCAGCAGCGCCGGGACTAGCTATTACTATCAGCCCCAGCATTTT
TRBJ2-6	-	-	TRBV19	CASSTPTTGTVVSGANVLTF	TGTGCCAGTAGCACCCCAACCACAGGGACTGTAGTCTCTGGGGCCAACGTCCTGACTTTC
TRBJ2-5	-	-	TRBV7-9	CASSLAGLPGETQYF	TGTGCCAGCAGCCTCGCGGGCCTCCCGGGGGAGACCCAGTACTTC
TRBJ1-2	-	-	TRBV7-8	CASSVGNYGYTF	TGTGCCAGCAGCGTAGGGAACTATGGCTACACCTTC
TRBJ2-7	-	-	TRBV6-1	CASSEPNPGTSSGSYEQYF	TGTGCCAGCAGTGAACCTAATCCCGGGACATCAAGCGGCTCCTACGAGCAGTACTTC
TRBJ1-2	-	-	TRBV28	CASSLRRSYGYTF	TGTGCCAGCAGTTTACGTCGGAGCTATGGCTACACCTTC
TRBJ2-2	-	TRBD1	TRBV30	CAWTRGTGATGELFF	TGTGCCTGGACCCGCGGGACAGGAGCAACCGGGGAGCTGTTTTTT
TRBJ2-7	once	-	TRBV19	CASSINGRYEQYF	TGTGCCAGTAGTATAAACGGACGCTACGAGCAGTACTTC
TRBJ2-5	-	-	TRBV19	CASSIVASTETQYF	TGTGCCAGTAGTATAGTGGCTAGTACAGAGACCCAGTACTTC
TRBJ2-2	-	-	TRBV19	CASSIDRGVGELFF	TGTGCCAGTAGTATAGATCGCGGGGTCGGGGAGCTGTTTTTT
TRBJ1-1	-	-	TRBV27	CASSRDRNTEAFF	TGTGCCAGCAGTCGTGACAGGAACACTGAAGCTTTCTTT
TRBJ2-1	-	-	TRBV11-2	CASSSDRSSYNEQFF	TGTGCCAGCAGTTCCGACAGGAGCTCCTACAATGAGCAGTTCTTC
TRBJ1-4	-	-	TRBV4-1	CASSQNPTGLTTNEKLFF	TGCGCCAGCAGTCAAAATCCCACAGGGCTAACAACTAATGAAAAACTGTTTTTT
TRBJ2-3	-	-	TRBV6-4	CASSDSAEATDTQYF	TGTGCCAGCAGTGACTCAGCGGAGGCCACAGATACGCAGTATTTT
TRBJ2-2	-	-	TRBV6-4	CASGPGLETGELFF	TGTGCCAGCGGACCGGGACTCGAAACCGGGGAGCTGTTTTTT
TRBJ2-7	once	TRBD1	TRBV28	CASSVPTIRTGLSYEQYF	TGTGCCAGCAGTGTCCCCACTATACGGACAGGCTTATCCTACGAGCAGTACTTC
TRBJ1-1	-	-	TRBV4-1	CASSQESMNTEAFF	TGCGCCAGCAGCCAAGAGTCGATGAACACTGAAGCTTTCTTT
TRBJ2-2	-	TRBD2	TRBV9	CASSVVVAGGENTGELFF	TGTGCCAGCAGCGTAGTGGTAGCGGGAGGGGAGAACACCGGGGAGCTGTTTTTT
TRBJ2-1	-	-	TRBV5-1	CASSLVDEQFF	TGCGCCAGCAGCTTGGTGGATGAGCAGTTCTTC
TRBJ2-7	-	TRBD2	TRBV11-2	CASSLDLLALAGEEQYF	TGTGCCAGCAGCTTAGATCTTTTAGCGCTAGCGGGTGAGGAGCAGTACTTC
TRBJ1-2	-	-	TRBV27	CASSLRVGTANYGYTF	TGTGCCAGCAGCCTCAGGGTAGGAACAGCTAACTATGGCTACACCTTC
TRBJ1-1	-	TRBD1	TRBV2	CASSGDRGVGTEAFF	TGTGCCAGCAGTGGGGACAGGGGGGTGGGCACTGAAGCTTTCTTT
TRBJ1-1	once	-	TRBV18	CASSPNPNTEAFF	TGTGCCAGCTCCCCGAACCCAAACACTGAAGCTTTCTTT
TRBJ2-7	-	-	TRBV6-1	CASSRASPSYEQYF	TGTGCCAGCAGTAGGGCTTCCCCTTCCTACGAGCAGTACTTC
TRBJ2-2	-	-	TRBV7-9	CASSPITGELFF	TGTGCCAGCAGCCCAATAACCGGGGAGCTGTTTTTT
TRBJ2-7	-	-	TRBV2	CASRADSVLFSYEQYF	TGTGCCAGCAGGGCCGACTCTGTCCTTTTCTCCTACGAGCAGTACTTC
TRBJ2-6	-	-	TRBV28	CASRAGAGANVLTF	TGTGCCAGCAGGGCAGGGGCTGGGGCCAACGTCCTGACTTTC
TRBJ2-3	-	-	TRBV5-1	CASSLVSGVTDTQYF	TGCGCCAGCAGCTTGGTTTCCGGGGTCACAGATACGCAGTATTTT
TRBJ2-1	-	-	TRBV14	CASSQVGLQFF	TGTGCCAGCAGCCAAGTAGGGTTGCAGTTCTTC
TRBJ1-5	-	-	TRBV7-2	CASSLTAYSNQPQHF	TGTGCCAGCAGCTTGACCGCGTATAGCAATCAGCCCCAGCATTTT